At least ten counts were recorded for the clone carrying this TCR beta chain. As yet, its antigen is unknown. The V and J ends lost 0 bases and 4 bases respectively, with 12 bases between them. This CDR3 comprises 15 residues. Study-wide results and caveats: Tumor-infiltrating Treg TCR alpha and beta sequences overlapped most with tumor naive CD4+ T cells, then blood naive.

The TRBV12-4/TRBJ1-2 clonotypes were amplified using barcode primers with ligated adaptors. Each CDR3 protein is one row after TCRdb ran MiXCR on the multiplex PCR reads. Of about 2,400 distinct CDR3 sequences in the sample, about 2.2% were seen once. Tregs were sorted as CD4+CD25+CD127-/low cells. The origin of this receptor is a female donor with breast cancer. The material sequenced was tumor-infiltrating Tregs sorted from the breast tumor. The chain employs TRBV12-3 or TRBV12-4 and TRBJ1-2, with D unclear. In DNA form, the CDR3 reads TGTGCCAGCAGTTTAGCGAAGGGTATGGGCTATGGCTACACCTTC. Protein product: CASSLAKGMGYGYTF.